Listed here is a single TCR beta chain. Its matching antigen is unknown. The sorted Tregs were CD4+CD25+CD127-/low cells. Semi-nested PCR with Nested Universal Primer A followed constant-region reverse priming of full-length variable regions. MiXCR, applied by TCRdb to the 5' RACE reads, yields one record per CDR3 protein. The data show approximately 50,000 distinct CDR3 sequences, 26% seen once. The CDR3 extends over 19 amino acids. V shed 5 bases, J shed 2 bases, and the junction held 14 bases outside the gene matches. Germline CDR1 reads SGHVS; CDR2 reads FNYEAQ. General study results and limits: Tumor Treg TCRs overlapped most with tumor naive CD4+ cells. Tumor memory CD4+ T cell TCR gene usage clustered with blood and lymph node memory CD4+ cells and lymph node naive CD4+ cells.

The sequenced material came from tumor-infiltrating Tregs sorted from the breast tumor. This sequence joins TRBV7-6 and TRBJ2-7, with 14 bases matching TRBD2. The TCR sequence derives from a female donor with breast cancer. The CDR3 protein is CASSPLSGTSGRTTYEQYF. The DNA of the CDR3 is TGTGCCAGCAGCCCTCTATCCGGGACTAGCGGGAGAACTACCTACGAGCAGTACTTC.